The sequence of this TCR beta chain was determined in a study of regulatory T cells in long-lasting Graves disease. TCR beta libraries were built with iRepertoire HTBI primers and Arm-PCR of CDR3 regions. TCRdb fed the multiplex PCR reads into MiXCR, producing one record per CDR3 protein. Found here are some 560,000 distinct CDR3 sequences, approximately 16% of them singletons; the top ten hold roughly 25%. Germline V gives CDR1 MNHNS, CDR2 SASEGT. The CDR3 totals 15 residues. Trimming took off 2 bases at V and 5 bases at J, with 15 bases between the two ends. As to time point: newly diagnosed GD, antithyroid drugs for less than 3 months. The authors made the TCR library using RNA they extracted from PBMCs. This clonotype was detected ten times or more. What it binds is unknown. Study-wide results and limits: Newly diagnosed disease favored TRBV20-1 and TRBJ2-1 over persistent disease.

The same sample was also used in a study of T cells in Graves' hyperthyroidism and ophthalmopathy.

The TCR originated in a woman aged 35-65 years with Graves disease. This sequence joins TRBV6-1 and TRBJ1-1; D remains unclear. Sequenced material: peripheral blood mononuclear cells (PBMCs), taken at new diagnosis, from a patient treated with antithyroid drugs. CDR3 sequence reads: CASSELGGEETEAFF. CDR3 sequence (DNA): TGTGCCAGCAGTGAATTAGGCGGGGAGGAAACTGAAGCTTTCTTT.